Listed below are T cell receptor beta chains from one sample, sequenced in a study of beta chain features in type 1 diabetes. TCRdb keeps only in-frame clones here, not all; method: immunoSEQ multiplex PCR. This sample carries roughly 160,000 clones, 6.5% to 9.5% of them seen once, and the ten largest clones take 0.94%. The sequencing input was central memory CD4+ T cells from blood. These receptor sequences come from a woman aged 40 to 50 with type 1 diabetes. Both conserved end residues are part of each CDR3. A D gene is named only where the DNA matches it firmly. Clone size appears in some rows only: once, few, many, or a class for an expanded clone.

>TRBV28|NA|TRBD2|TRBJ2-7
TGTGCTGCGGGGGCCTACGAGCAGTACTTC
CAAGAYEQYF
>TRBV7-2|NA|NA|TRBJ1-4
TGTGCCAGCAGCTTAGGTGCAGTCTTGAATGAAAAACTGTTTTTT
CASSLGAVLNEKLFF
>TRBV9|few|NA|TRBJ2-3
TGTGCCAGCAGCCCACGGGGAGTAGCAGATACGCAGTATTTT
CASSPRGVADTQYF
>TRBV7-2|few|TRBD1|TRBJ2-5
TGTGCCAGCAGGCCACCGGGACAGAGCTTGTGGTACTTC
CASRPPGQSLWYF
>TRBV5-1|few|TRBD2|TRBJ2-1
TGCGCCAGCAGCTTAGAGGGAGGGCCCTGGAATGAGCAGTTCTTC
CASSLEGGPWNEQFF
>TRBV7-2|NA|NA|TRBJ1-2
TGTGCCAGCAGCGCCAGGGTTGGGGAGGCGGATGGCTACACCTTC
CASSARVGEADGYTF
>TRBV19|few|NA|TRBJ2-1
TGTGCCAGTAGTACGGGCAATGAGCAGTTCTTC
CASSTGNEQFF
>TRBV4-2|few|TRBD2|TRBJ2-5
TGTGCCAGCAGCCACCAAGCGGGGGGGTTTGAAGAGACCCAGTACTTC
CASSHQAGGFEETQYF
>TRBV7-9|few|NA|TRBJ1-1
TGTGCCAGCAGCGCCGGGGGGAACACTGAAGCTTTCTTT
CASSAGGNTEAFF
>TRBV5-4|many|NA|TRBJ2-3
TGTGCCAGCAGCTTATTAGTTTCAGATACGCAGTATTTT
CASSLLVSDTQYF
>TRBV7-2|NA|TRBD1|TRBJ1-6
TGTGCCAGCAGCTTAGGGAGGGGGCTTGGACCCCTCCACTTT
CASSLGRGLGPLHF
>TRBV7-2|NA|NA|TRBJ2-7
TGTGCCAGCACCCCGGGATTCTCCTCCTACGAGCAGTACTTC
CASTPGFSSYEQYF
>TRBV9|NA|TRBD1|TRBJ1-1
TGTGCCAGCAGCGCCACAGGGGGCGGGGGTAACACTGAAGCTTTCTTT
CASSATGGGGNTEAFF
>TRBV28|few|NA|TRBJ1-1
TGTGCCAGCAGTTTTTCTGGGTCAGGGGTGAACACTGAAGCTTTCTTT
CASSFSGSGVNTEAFF
>TRBV15|few|TRBD1|TRBJ1-1
TGTGCCACCAGCGGGGACAGGGGGTACACTGAAGCTTTCTTT
CATSGDRGYTEAFF
>TRBV7-6|NA|TRBD1|TRBJ2-7
TGTGCCAGCAGCTTAACAGGGGGGACGTACGAGCAGTACTTC
CASSLTGGTYEQYF
>TRBV27|NA|NA|TRBJ2-2
TGTGCCAGTAAAAGGGGGAAGAACACCGGGGAGCTGTTTTTT
CASKRGKNTGELFF
>TRBV5-1|few|NA|TRBJ1-2
TGCGCCAGCAGCTTAGTTGCGGAGGGGAACTATGGCTACACCTTC
CASSLVAEGNYGYTF
>TRBV5-4|many|NA|TRBJ2-4
TGTGCCAGCAGCTTAGGGGACACCCTAGCCAAAAACATTCAGTACTTC
CASSLGDTLAKNIQYF
>TRBV5-4|NA|NA|TRBJ2-3
TGTGCCAGCAGCGAGCAGGGGACAGATACGCAGTATTTT
CASSEQGTDTQYF
>TRBV29-1|NA|TRBD1|TRBJ1-1
TGCAGCGTTGGGAGGACAGGGGGACCGAACACTGAAGCTTTCTTT
CSVGRTGGPNTEAFF
>TRBV7-8|few|NA|TRBJ2-7
TGTGCCAGCAGCCCGGGACACCAGAGCTACGAGCAGTACTTC
CASSPGHQSYEQYF
>TRBV30|few|TRBD2|TRBJ2-3
TGTGCCTGGAGCGGACTAGCGGGAGTCGTAGATACGCAGTATTTT
CAWSGLAGVVDTQYF
>TRBV27|NA|TRBD1|TRBJ2-7
TGTGCCAGCAGTTCCCGGACAGGACCCTACGAGCAGTACTTC
CASSSRTGPYEQYF
>TRBV5-6|NA|NA|TRBJ2-1
TGTGCCAGCAGCTTGGGGCAGGTCTTGTACAATGAGCAGTTCTTC
CASSLGQVLYNEQFF
>TRBV27|many|NA|TRBJ1-1
TGTGCCAGCACCCCCGTGGAGGGACCGAACACTGAAGCTTTCTTT
CASTPVEGPNTEAFF
>TRBV7-2|NA|TRBD1|TRBJ2-5
TGTGCCAGCAACCCACATTCAGGGGGAGAGACCCAGTACTTC
CASNPHSGGETQYF
>TRBV5-4|NA|TRBD1|TRBJ1-1
TGTGCCAGCAGCTTAGGACAGGGGTTGAACACTGAAGCTTTCTTT
CASSLGQGLNTEAFF
>TRBV4-3|NA|TRBD1|TRBJ2-5
TGCGCCAGCAGTCGAACCTTGACACAGGGGGCCGGAGAGACCCAGTACTTC
CASSRTLTQGAGETQYF
>TRBV19|NA|TRBD1|TRBJ2-5
TGTGCCAGTAGTACCCCAGGGGGCCAAGAGACCCAGTACTTC
CASSTPGGQETQYF
>TRBV10-3|few|NA|TRBJ1-2
TGTGCCATCAGTGGCCAGGGGCCTTCCTTTAATGGCTACACCTTC
CAISGQGPSFNGYTF
>TRBV6-5|NA|TRBD2|TRBJ2-7
TGTGCCAGCAGTCAGCGGGACCTGGCCTCCTACGAGCAGTACTTC
CASSQRDLASYEQYF
>TRBV19|few|NA|TRBJ1-1
TGTGCCAGTCCTACCCCGGGATCTCGCGCAAAAGCTTTCTTT
CASPTPGSRAKAFF
>TRBV9|NA|NA|TRBJ1-5
TGTGCCAGCAGCGTAGCAGGAGGGAGCAATCAGCCCCAGCATTTT
CASSVAGGSNQPQHF
>TRBV5-1|NA|TRBD1|TRBJ1-1
TGCGCCACCAAGACAGGGGTGAACACTGAAGCTTTCTTT
CATKTGVNTEAFF
>TRBV14|few|NA|TRBJ1-6
TGTGCCAGCAGCCCCCAAAGGGGCTCACCCCTCCACTTT
CASSPQRGSPLHF
>TRBV18|few|TRBD1|TRBJ2-7
TGTGCCAGCTCACCATGGACAGGGGACAACGAGCAGTACTTC
CASSPWTGDNEQYF
>TRBV6-5|few|NA|TRBJ1-2
TGTGCCAGCAGCCAGACAGACCGATATGGCTACACCTTC
CASSQTDRYGYTF
>TRBV2|NA|NA|TRBJ2-3
TGTGCCAGCGTTACGGCAGGGTGGGCAGATACGCAGTATTTT
CASVTAGWADTQYF
>TRBV7-2|few|NA|TRBJ1-5
TGTGCCAGCAGCCCCACGAGGCCCCAGCATTTT
CASSPTRPQHF
>TRBV6-1|NA|NA|TRBJ2-3
TGTGCCAGCAGTGGCCACTCTAGCACAGATACGCAGTATTTT
CASSGHSSTDTQYF
>TRBV4-2|NA|TRBD1|TRBJ1-2
TGTGCCAGCAGCCAAGAAGACAACAGGGGGGGATATGGCTACACCTTC
CASSQEDNRGGYGYTF
>TRBV9|few|NA|TRBJ2-2
TGTGCCAGCAGCGTAGCTCCCACCGGGGAGCTGTTTTTT
CASSVAPTGELFF
>TRBV29-1|few|NA|TRBJ2-4
TGCAGCGTCGAGGACAGAAACATTCAGTACTTC
CSVEDRNIQYF
>TRBV18|NA|NA|TRBJ2-1
TGTGCCAGCTCACCTCAGACTATCAATGAGCAGTTCTTC
CASSPQTINEQFF
>TRBV7-9|NA|NA|TRBJ1-1
TGTGCCAGCAGCCCAGCAGGGGTCGAAACTGAAGCTTTCTTT
CASSPAGVETEAFF
>TRBV29-1|NA|NA|TRBJ1-4
TGCAGCTTTAGGGACATTAATGAAAAACTGTTTTTT
CSFRDINEKLFF